This T cell receptor beta chain was identified during a study of blood T cell repertoires in COVID-19. Study information: Some COVID-19 samples were acute and others convalescent; all came from the United States, Italy and Spain. In each case, the material was cDNA or gDNA derived from T cells, B-cell-depleted T cells, or PBMCs.

Measured with immunoSEQ multiplex PCR; TCRdb has only the in-frame clones, and not every one. The sample has 250,000 or so clones, 85% to 90% seen once. Participants were aged about 18 to 90 years, lived in about 26 US areas, and enrolled virtually. Which cohort a participant joined came from the clinical history participants gave. Germline values: CDR1 MRHNA, CDR2 SNTAGT. The CDR3 is made up of 15 amino acids. The V and J ends lost 2 bases and 5 bases respectively, with 13 bases between them. The chain employs TRBV6-4 and TRBJ1-5; no clear D gene. Sequenced input: PBMCs or T cells enriched from blood (not recorded which). This receptor was identified in a woman in her twenties or thirties with acute COVID-19. CDR3 bases: TGTGCCAGCAGTGACGAGCCGGGAATCGATCAGCCCCAGCATTTT. Translation gives CASSDEPGIDQPQHF.